The clone carrying this T cell receptor (beta chain) appeared once. Its specificity is not known. These data are taken from a study of response to subunit inactivated influenza vaccine. Study conclusions and caveats: Authors suggested each seasonal flu vaccination may recruit only limited numbers of new T cells.

The CDR3 covers 16 residues. V was cut by 6 bases and J by 0 bases, with 15 bases left in between. Germline V CDR1 and CDR2: MNHNS, SASEGT. TCRdb independently ran MiXCR on the RT-PCR reads; one entry per CDR3 protein. The table has about 800,000 distinct CDR3 sequences, 20% to 25% seen once. Sample: PBMCs from blood, taken roughly 5 days after vaccination. The V and J genes are TRBV6-1 and TRBJ2-1; D gene uncertain. The receptor was isolated from a man aged 45-65 years who received an inactivated influenza vaccine. In nucleotides, the CDR3 is TGTGCCAGCAGCAGCCGCCCGGTTAGCTCCTACAATGAGCAGTTCTTC. Its translation is CASSSRPVSSYNEQFF.